This record concerns one TCR beta chain sequence. These data belong to a study of blood T cell repertoires in COVID-19. Overall study context: Acute and convalescent COVID-19 samples came from the United States, Italy and Spain.

In the original workflow: The authors estimated nucleated cell counts from reference gene primer amplification. Profiled with immunoSEQ multiplex PCR; TCRdb holds only in-frame clones, not every one. The DNA gave D and trimming, while V, J and clone size come from that table. The sample carries approximately 210,000 clones, about four fifths recorded once. Participant-given clinical history determined each cohort assignment. V gave up 6 bases and J gave up 3 bases; unmatched junction bases: 5. There are 13 residues in the CDR3. Germline CDR1 SQVTM, CDR2 ANQGSEA. The sequenced sample consisted of PBMCs or T cells enriched from blood (not recorded which). This sequence was found in a woman aged 60-75 years who had recovered from COVID-19. The rearrangement joins TRBV29-1 to TRBJ1-5; 7 positions agree with TRBD1. The CDR3 nucleotides are TGCAGCGTCCGTGGACAGGACAATCAGCCCCAGCATTTT. This translates into CSVRGQDNQPQHF.